A few counts support the clone carrying this T cell receptor (beta chain). What it binds is unknown. Controls were age- and sex-matched healthy donors. TEMRA cells were FACS-enriched, and CD8+ and CD4+ T cells were isolated negatively. The sample comes from a study of CD8 T cells in Susac syndrome. Study conclusions and caveats: It was acknowledged in the study that its TCR sequencing and HLA analysis involved a relatively small number of individuals.

RNA amounts of 0.5 to 1 ug underwent reverse transcription with random hexamers. Multiplex immunoSEQ PCR targeted 54 Vbeta and 13 Jbeta TCR beta segments. TCRdb itself ran the immunoSEQ multiplex PCR reads through MiXCR, one entry per CDR3 protein. The data contain about 120,000 distinct CDR3 sequences, around 90% of them singletons. The sequence was collected from a human donor in good health. Sequencing was performed on CD4+ T cells from PBMCs.

CDR3 region: CASSTTGELFF. CDR3 sequence (DNA): TGTGCCAGTAGTACCACCGGGGAGCTGTTTTTT. V usage is TRBV19 and J usage is TRBJ2-2; D not certain. Between the trimmed V and J ends, which lost 4 bases and 4 bases, there was a span of 1 base. CDR1 is LNHDA, CDR2 SQIVND, per germline (reference sequence). The CDR3 is 11 residues long.